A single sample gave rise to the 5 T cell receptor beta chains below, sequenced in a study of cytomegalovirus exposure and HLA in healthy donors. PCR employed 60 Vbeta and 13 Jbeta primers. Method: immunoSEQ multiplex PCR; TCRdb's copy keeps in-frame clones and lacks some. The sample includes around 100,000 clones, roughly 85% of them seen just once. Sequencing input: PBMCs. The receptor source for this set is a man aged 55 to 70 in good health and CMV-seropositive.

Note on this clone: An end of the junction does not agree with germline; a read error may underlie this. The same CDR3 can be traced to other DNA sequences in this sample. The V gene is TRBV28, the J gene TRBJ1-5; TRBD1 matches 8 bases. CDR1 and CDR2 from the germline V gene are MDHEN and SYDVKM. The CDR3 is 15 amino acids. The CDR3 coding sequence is TGTGCCAGCAGCCTCGACAGGGGATGGAATCAGCCTCAGCATTTT. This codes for CASSLDRGWNQPQHF.

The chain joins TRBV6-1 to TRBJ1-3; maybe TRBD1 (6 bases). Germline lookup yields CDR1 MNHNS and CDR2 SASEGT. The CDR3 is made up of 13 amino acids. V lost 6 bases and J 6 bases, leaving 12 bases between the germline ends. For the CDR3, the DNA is TGTGCCAGCAGGGTACAGGGTACAAACACCATATATTTT. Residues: CASRVQGTNTIYF.

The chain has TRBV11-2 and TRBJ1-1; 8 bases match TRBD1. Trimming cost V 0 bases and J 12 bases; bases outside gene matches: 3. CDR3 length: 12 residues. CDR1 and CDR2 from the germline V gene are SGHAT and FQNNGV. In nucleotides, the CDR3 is TGTGCCAGCAGCTTAGAAACAGGGGGGTCTTTCTTT. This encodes CASSLETGGSFF.

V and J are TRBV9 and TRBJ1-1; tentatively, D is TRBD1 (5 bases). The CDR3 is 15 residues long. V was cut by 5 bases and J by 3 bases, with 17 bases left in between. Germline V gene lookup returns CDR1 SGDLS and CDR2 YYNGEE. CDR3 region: CASRSGGRRDTEAFF. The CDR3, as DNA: TGTGCCAGCAGGTCCGGGGGACGGAGGGACACTGAAGCTTTCTTT.

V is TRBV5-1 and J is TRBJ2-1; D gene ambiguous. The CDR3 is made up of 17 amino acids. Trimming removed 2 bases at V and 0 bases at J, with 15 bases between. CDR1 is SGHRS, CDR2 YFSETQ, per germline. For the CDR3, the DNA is TGCGCCAGCAGCTTACAGCCCTTAATGAGCTCCTACAATGAGCAGTTCTTC. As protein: CASSLQPLMSSYNEQFF.